Detailed here is one TCR beta chain. The antigen is undetermined. This sample is part of a study of T cell responses to AZD1222 COVID-19 vaccine. Libraries were prepared by immunoSEQ multiplex PCR; TCRdb keeps only in-frame clonotypes and omits some of them. The sample has 90,000 to 120,000 clones; roughly nine tenths are singletons. The study, taken as a whole, reports: Within unmutated variant regions lay the reported targets of nearly half of spike-specific TCRs. An increase in Spike-specific TCR breadth and depth was observed after two AZD1222 doses.

Sample: peripheral blood, taken on day 0 of AZD1222 vaccination. This TCR was recovered from an adult in good health.

The chain's CDR3 is CASSRKGTADTQYF. CDR3 in DNA: TGTGCCAGCTCACGTAAGGGGACCGCAGATACGCAGTATTTT. V gene TRBV18 combines with J gene TRBJ2-3; the D gene could be TRBD1 or TRBD2 (5 bases each). CDR1 and CDR2 from the germline V gene are KGHSH and LQKENI. This CDR3 has 14 amino acids. Deletions cut 4 bases from V and 4 bases from J, with 12 bases between. Drawing the rest from reference TRBV18 and TRBJ2-3, the complete variable domain is NAGVMQNPRHLVRRRGQEARLRCSPMKGHSHVYWYRQLPEEGLKFMVYLQKENIIDESGMPKERFSAEFPKEGPSILRIQQVVRGDSAAYFCASSRKGTADTQYFGPGTRLTVL.